A single sample gave rise to the 31 T cell receptor beta chains below, sequenced in a study of blood T cell repertoires in COVID-19. Clones were read by immunoSEQ multiplex PCR, and TCRdb kept only the in-frame ones, dropping some. The repertoire includes roughly 150,000 clones, about four fifths of them detected once, and 7.5% to 8.5% sits in the top ten. The sequencing sample was made of peripheral blood. The receptors shown here come from a woman aged 55-70 years with COVID-19, enrolled during active disease.

The V gene is TRBV19, the J gene TRBJ2-5; 7 bases are a match to TRBD1. Unmatched junction bases numbered 9, after V lost 3 bases and J lost 5 bases. CDR3 size: 15 residues. Germline V gene sequence: CDR1 LNHDA, CDR2 SQIVND (reference sequence). CDR3 region: CASSMVRGGRETQYF. CDR3 DNA sequence: TGTGCCAGTAGTATGGTGAGAGGGGGCCGGGAGACCCAGTACTTC.

The rearrangement links TRBV9 to TRBJ2-5; 9 nucleotides align to TRBD2. The CDR3 loop spans 15 amino acids. From germline, CDR1 is SGDLS and CDR2 YYNGEE. Trimming cost V 0 bases and J 4 bases; bases outside gene matches: 4. The CDR3 nucleotides are TGTGCCAGCAGCGTAGGAGCGGGGGGTACAGAGACCCAGTACTTC. Amino acid sequence: CASSVGAGGTETQYF.

V usage is TRBV7-6 and J usage is TRBJ2-2, with TRBD2 matching 8 bases. The CDR3 is 16 residues long. Germline CDR1 reads SGHVS; CDR2 reads FNYEAQ. V was clipped by 0 bases and J by 4 bases; unmatched bases: 4. CDR3 in DNA: TGTGCCAGCAGCTTAGCTGCGGGAGGCACCACCGGGGAGCTGTTTTTT. Amino acid sequence: CASSLAAGGTTGELFF.

The chain employs TRBV7-9 and TRBJ2-3, with 8 bases aligning to TRBD1. Germline V gives CDR1 SEHNR, CDR2 FQNEAQ (reference sequence). The length of the CDR3 is 17 residues. V lost 5 bases, J lost 1 base, and 11 bases stayed unmatched. The CDR3 DNA is TGTGCCAGCAGCCCCCGCTTCGGGACAGGAGGCACAGATACGCAGTATTTT. Translating it yields CASSPRFGTGGTDTQYF.

The chain has TRBV19 and TRBJ2-3; 8 bases align to TRBD2. Germline CDR1 reads LNHDA; CDR2 reads SQIVND (reference sequence). The CDR3 is 16 amino acids. V was pared by 5 bases and J by 2 bases, with 9 bases of the junction left unmatched. CDR3 nucleotide sequence: TGTGCCAGTAGTTCGGGCTTAGCGGGAACCACAGATACGCAGTATTTT. Its protein is CASSSGLAGTTDTQYF.

This chain joins TRBV7-2 and TRBJ1-6, with a tentative D call TRBD1 (6 bases). V dropped 5 bases and J dropped 7 bases, with 12 bases sitting between them. The CDR3 loop spans 14 amino acids. Germline CDR1 reads SGHTA; CDR2 reads FQGNSA. The CDR3 DNA sequence: TGTGCCAGCAGCCCTCGACAGGCCAATTCACCCCTCCACTTT. Protein: CASSPRQANSPLHF.

The rearrangement joins TRBV30 to TRBJ1-1; no clear D. CDR3 length: 10 residues. Germline V CDR1 and CDR2: GTSNPN, SVGIG (reference sequence). The V end lost 0 bases, the J end lost 7 bases, and 3 bases lay between the germline ends. The CDR3 DNA sequence: TGTGCCTGGAGTGTTCGTGAAGCTTTCTTT. It translates to CAWSVREAFF. The whole variable domain, remainder taken from reference TRBV30 and TRBJ1-1, is SQTIHQWPATLVQPVGSPLSLECTVEGTSNPNLYWYRQAAGRGLQLLFYSVGIGQISSEVPQNLSASRPQDRQFILSSKKLLLSDSGFYLCAWSVREAFFGQGTRLTVV.

This clone was seen a few times. The rearrangement links TRBV6-5 to TRBJ1-1; possible D gene TRBD1, 6 bases. The CDR3 has 13 amino acids. V lost 5 bases to trimming and J lost 1 base, with 8 bases between them. CDR1 is MNHEY and CDR2 is SVGAGI in the germline V gene. The CDR3 here is CASSPGQNTEAFF. DNA of the CDR3: TGTGCCAGCAGTCCGGGACAGAACACTGAAGCTTTCTTT.

V is TRBV28 and J is TRBJ1-6, with 9 bases lining up with TRBD1. The CDR3 is 13 residues long. The V gene end was trimmed by 6 bases and the J gene end by 12 bases; junction bases not matched to a gene: 6. Germline CDR1 is MDHEN and CDR2 is SYDVKM. In DNA form, the CDR3 reads TGTGCCAGCAGAAGGACAGGGGAAAGACCCCTCCACTTT. The encoded protein is CASRRTGERPLHF.

The chain carries TRBV27 and TRBJ2-7; 10 bases are a match to TRBD2. V lost 9 bases and J lost 0; bases outside the gene matches: 29. The CDR3 loop spans 22 amino acids. The V gene's germline CDR1 is MNHEY and CDR2 SMNVEV (reference sequence). CDR3 coding DNA: TGTGCCAGAGAAAAGCCCGGGGTAGTGGCCAGCGGGAGGGCCCGGGACTCCTACGAGCAGTACTTC. Residues: CAREKPGVVASGRARDSYEQYF.

CDR3 nucleotides: TGCGCCAGCAGAACGGACAGAAGCTCTGGAAACACCATATATTTT. Translated: CASRTDRSSGNTIYF. This chain connects TRBV5-1 to TRBJ1-3; possible D gene TRBD1, 6 bases. This CDR3 comprises 15 residues. The ends were cut back, 5 bases at V and 0 bases at J, with 12 bases in the middle. Germline CDR1 reads SGHRS; CDR2 reads YFSETQ.

This chain connects TRBV2 to TRBJ1-4, with D possibly matching TRBD1 (5 bases). Germline assignment: CDR1 SNHLY and CDR2 FYNNEI. The CDR3 length is 15 residues. The V end was cut by 4 bases, the J end by 4 bases, with 13 bases between. The CDR3 nucleotides are TGTGCCAGCAGTGTCCTCGTGGGGCTTAATGAAAAACTGTTTTTT. Residues: CASSVLVGLNEKLFF. The whole variable domain, remainder taken from reference TRBV2 and TRBJ1-4, is EPEVTQTPSHQVTQMGQEVILRCVPISNHLYFYWYRQILGQKVEFLVSFYNNEISEKSEIFDDQFSVERPDGSNFTLKIRSTKLEDSAMYFCASSVLVGLNEKLFFGSGTQLSVL.

This chain uses TRBV11-2 with TRBJ2-3; 8 nucleotides agree with TRBD2. This CDR3 region has 15 residues. Germline CDR1 SGHAT, CDR2 FQNNGV. J lost 4 bases, V lost 5 bases, and 8 bases had no gene match. CDR3 bases: TGTGCCAGCAGCCCAGTGGGACTAGGCCCAGATACGCAGTATTTT. This encodes CASSPVGLGPDTQYF.

The J gene is TRBJ1-6, the V gene TRBV3-1 (or the pseudogene TRBV3-2), with D tentatively TRBD1 (6 bases). CDR3 length: 17 residues. The V gene lost 4 bases and the J gene lost 5 bases, with 18 bases spanning the gap. Germline V gene sequence: CDR1 LGHDT, CDR2 YNNKEL (reference sequence). CDR3 bases: TGTGCCAGCAGCCGGGGGCACGGGGGGGCTAATAATTCACCCCTCCACTTT. Translating gives CASSRGHGGANNSPLHF.

This clone came up a few times. V gene TRBV19 combines with J gene TRBJ2-3, with 12 nucleotides matching TRBD2. The germline V gene has CDR1 LNHDA and CDR2 SQIVND (reference sequence). V lost 9 bases to trimming and J lost 6 bases; unmatched junction nucleotides: 4. The CDR3 runs 13 residues. The CDR3, as DNA: TGTGCCAGCCGACTAGCGGGAGCGGATACGCAGTATTTT. It yields the protein CASRLAGADTQYF.

This clone was seen a few times. The chain links TRBV5-1 to TRBJ1-1, with D uncertain. V lost 0 bases to trimming and J lost 4 bases, with 13 bases between them. Germline V gene sequence: CDR1 SGHRS, CDR2 YFSETQ. The CDR3 contains 15 residues. Here the CDR3 DNA reads TGCGCCAGCAGCTTGGACCTGTTAGCCGGCACTGAAGCTTTCTTT. Its protein product is CASSLDLLAGTEAFF.

This chain uses TRBV5-1 with TRBJ2-5; 13 bases agree with TRBD2. Trimming at V came to 4 bases and at J to 5 bases, leaving 5 bases not matched to a gene. This CDR3 spans 15 amino acids. Per germline, CDR1 SGHRS and CDR2 YFSETQ. DNA for the CDR3: TGCGCCAGCAGCAACGGACTAGCGGGAGTTGAGACCCAGTACTTC. It yields the protein CASSNGLAGVETQYF.

J is TRBJ2-1 and V is TRBV7-3; tentatively, D is TRBD2 (6 bases). Trimming took 5 bases from V and 6 from J, leaving 17 bases between them. Germline-derived CDR1 and CDR2 are SGHTA and FQGTGA. The CDR3 extends over 15 amino acids. For the CDR3, the DNA is TGTGCCAGCAGCCCCGACGGAGGAGGGGCCAATGAGCAGTTCTTC. Protein sequence: CASSPDGGGANEQFF. Based on the CDR3 plus reference TRBV7-3 and TRBJ2-1, the full variable domain is GAGVSQTPSNKVTEKGKYVELRCDPISGHTALYWYRQSLGQGPEFLIYFQGTGAADDSGLPNDRFFAVRPEGSVSTLKIQRTERGDSAVYLCASSPDGGGANEQFFGPGTRLTVL.

This clone was seen only once. This sequence joins TRBV7-3 and TRBJ2-7, with unresolved D. V was clipped by 5 bases and J by 3 bases, with 17 bases between them. Germline V gene sequence: CDR1 SGHTA, CDR2 FQGTGA. The CDR3 loop spans 15 amino acids. CDR3 nucleotides: TGTGCCAGCAGCCACCCCCCCACTATGCGCTACGAGCAGTACTTC. Translation: CASSHPPTMRYEQYF.

V gene TRBV4-1 combines with J gene TRBJ2-3; 8 bases agree with TRBD2. Germline V lookup: CDR1 MGHRA, CDR2 YSYEKL. V gave up 2 bases and J gave up 3 bases; unmatched junction bases: 7. The CDR3 sequence is 16 residues long. As DNA, the CDR3 is TGCGCCAGCAGCCAATATGGAGCGGGGGTAACAGATACGCAGTATTTT. Translated: CASSQYGAGVTDTQYF.

The chain recombines TRBV28 with TRBJ2-5; TRBD1 matches at 7 bases. Germline assignment: CDR1 MDHEN and CDR2 SYDVKM. V gave up 3 bases and J gave up 2 bases; unmatched junction bases: 3. The CDR3 has 14 residues. For the CDR3, the DNA is TGTGCCAGCAGTTTTTTGACAGGGCAAGAGACCCAGTACTTC. Amino acid sequence: CASSFLTGQETQYF.

The chain couples TRBV5-5 to TRBJ2-7, with D possibly TRBD1 on 6 matching bases. CDR1 and CDR2 (germline): SGHKS, YYEKEE (reference sequence). Trimming removed 3 bases at V and 2 bases at J, with 9 bases between. This CDR3 comprises 13 residues. The CDR3 loop is CASSSDSAYEQYF. CDR3 DNA sequence: TGTGCCAGCAGCTCGGACAGCGCCTACGAGCAGTACTTC.

For the CDR3, the DNA is TGTGCCAGCAGTTTTAGCGGGGCTAGGCAAGAGACCCAGTACTTC. Its translation is CASSFSGARQETQYF. J is TRBJ2-5 and V is TRBV11-2, with 8 bases identical to TRBD2. The germline gives CDR1 SGHAT, CDR2 FQNNGV. V was clipped by 6 bases and J by 2 bases; unmatched bases: 8. This CDR3 contains 15 residues.

The chain employs TRBV30 and TRBJ1-4; a weak D match, TRBD1 (5 bases). Trimming took 7 bases from V and 8 from J, leaving 11 bases between them. The CDR3 is 11 residues long. CDR1 is GTSNPN and CDR2 is SVGIG in the germline V gene (reference sequence). This CDR3 reads CALVGGEKLFF. As DNA, the CDR3 is TGTGCCTTGGTTGGGGGGGAAAAACTGTTTTTT.

The chain employs TRBV5-8 and TRBJ2-7; TRBD1 matches at 9 bases. Germline-derived CDR1 and CDR2 are SGHTS and YDEGEE. The CDR3 covers 14 residues. With V trimmed by 4 bases and J by 4 bases, 6 bases remained unmatched. CDR3 DNA sequence: TGTGCCAGCAGCCGGGACAGGGCCTCTTACGAGCAGTACTTC. It codes for CASSRDRASYEQYF.

The chain couples TRBV19 to TRBJ1-5; possibly TRBD1 for D (6 bases). This CDR3 comprises 17 residues. Trimming left V 1 base short and J 2 bases short, with 15 bases between. The germline V gene encodes CDR1 LNHDA and CDR2 SQIVND (reference sequence). The CDR3 region is CASSIGRQVGGNQPQHF. Written as DNA, the CDR3 is TGTGCCAGTAGTATAGGTCGACAGGTGGGTGGCAATCAGCCCCAGCATTTT.

CDR3 nucleotide sequence: TGTGCCAGCAAGGACAGGGAGCCTAACACTGAAGCTTTCTTT. Protein sequence: CASKDREPNTEAFF. The chain employs TRBV19 and TRBJ1-1; 8 bases agree with TRBD1. With V trimmed by 9 bases and J by 2 bases, 8 bases remained unmatched. CDR1 and CDR2 (germline): LNHDA, SQIVND (reference sequence). This CDR3 has 14 amino acids.

V gene TRBV15 combines with J gene TRBJ2-3, with 8 bases matching TRBD1. The V and J ends lost 2 bases and 5 bases, in that order; junction bases with no gene match: 6. The CDR3 covers 15 residues. Looked up from germline, CDR1 is LNHNV and CDR2 is YYDKDF (reference sequence). DNA for the CDR3: TGTGCCACCAGCAGATCACAGGGGGGTGGAGATACGCAGTATTTT. Its translation: CATSRSQGGGDTQYF.

The chain couples TRBV28 to TRBJ1-6, with D possibly being TRBD1 (5 bases). This CDR3 is 16 amino acids long. Per the germline V gene, CDR1 is MDHEN and CDR2 is SYDVKM. The V end lost 6 bases, the J end lost 3 bases, and 15 bases lay between the germline ends. The CDR3 reads CASRPAGTYYNSPLHF. The CDR3, as DNA: TGTGCCAGCAGGCCGGCGGGGACTTACTATAATTCACCCCTCCACTTT.

This clone occurred once. This chain joins TRBV28 and TRBJ1-6, with a possible D match to TRBD1 (5 bases). CDR1 is MDHEN, CDR2 SYDVKM, per germline. This CDR3 region has 12 residues. The V end was cut by 6 bases, the J end by 11 bases, with 11 bases between. This CDR3 reads CASSPGYTPLHF. The CDR3 DNA is TGTGCCAGCAGCCCAGGGTATACACCCCTCCACTTT. Complete variable domain (other parts from reference TRBV28 and TRBJ1-6): DVKVTQSSRYLVKRTGEKVFLECVQDMDHENMFWYRQDPGLGLRLIYFSYDVKMKEKGDIPEGYSVSREKKERFSLILESASTNQTSMYLCASSPGYTPLHFGNGTRLTVT.

The rearrangement uses TRBV7-9 and TRBJ2-7; 11 bases match TRBD2. Trimming cost V 3 bases and J 1 base; bases outside gene matches: 5. There are 16 residues in the CDR3. From germline, CDR1 is SEHNR and CDR2 FQNEAQ (reference sequence). The CDR3 here is CASSFWTSGLSYEQYF. CDR3 DNA: TGTGCCAGCAGCTTCTGGACTAGCGGGCTTTCCTACGAGCAGTACTTC.